This TCR beta chain was retrieved from a study of blood T cell repertoires in COVID-19. Across the whole study: Collection of acute and convalescent COVID-19 samples took place in the United States, Italy and Spain. The cDNA or gDNA used as material had been derived from T cells, B-cell-depleted T cells, or PBMCs.

Unmatched junction bases numbered 9, after V lost 5 bases and J lost 11 bases. This CDR3 comprises 15 residues. Per the germline V gene, CDR1 is SGHAT and CDR2 is FQNNGV. Clones were sequenced by immunoSEQ multiplex PCR, and TCRdb holds only the in-frame ones, with some missing. The top ten hold around 20% of the sample, which has approximately 90,000 clones, 86% seen once. This rearrangement joins TRBV11-2 to TRBJ1-6; 10 nucleotides agree with TRBD1. Sample: peripheral blood. This clonotype originated in a woman aged 80 or over with acute or convalescent COVID-19. CDR3 in DNA: TGTGCCAGCAGCCCGACAGGGGGCAAGGGGCCACCCCTCCACTTT. This codes for CASSPTGGKGPPLHF.